This T cell receptor beta chain was recovered during a study of blood T cells in healthy people across ages (dated by TCRdb to 2015 to 2017). At the level of the whole study: In model experiments, template switching captured about one uniquely barcoded TCR beta cDNA molecule for every two T cells. Age-related changes in TCR beta repertoire diversity were measured in the study by deep sequencing normalized with unique cDNA molecular identifiers. Donors of different ages were randomly distributed across sequencing lanes to avoid experimental bias. For two donors (one aged 18 to 30 and one aged 80 or older), the study analyzed two additional independent replicas of 1 million unique cDNA reads from the same blood draw. The donors were divided into four age groups: young (average about 15 years), middle-aged (about 40), aged (under 70) and long-lived (roughly 82). Paper-wide results and their limitations: Estimates of total diversity based on one million sequenced T cells were considered lower bounds and underestimates. The CMV infection status of donors was not known, potentially confounding age-related changes in expanded clonotypes. The percentage of naive T cells measured by flow cytometry correlated strongly with observed TCR beta diversity. Compared with the aged group, the long-lived group had more naive CD4+ T cells, fewer expanded clones and increased TCR diversity, suggesting age selection. Bulk unsorted PBMC profiling prevented conclusive comparison of naive and antigen-experienced compartments. Observed TCR beta diversity per million T cells fell roughly linearly with age, and a significant reduction was already apparent by age around 40.

Library preparation employed 5' RACE. The reads were generated on an Illumina HiSeq 2500. A second PCR of roughly 7 to 12 cycles was run with a J-beta primer mix and a sample-barcoded 5' primer. A unique molecular identifier was introduced onto each TCR beta cDNA molecule by a template-switch 5' adaptor carrying 12 random nucleotides. Each sample yielded at least 3 million CDR3-containing paired-end reads. First-strand cDNA synthesis was performed from all RNA using the Mint cDNA synthesis kit, with priming by a TRBC-specific oligonucleotide. All cDNA was treated with uracil-DNA glycosylase and then went through a first 18-cycle PCR with the universal primers M1SS and BC2_uni_R. The paper's data handling went like this. For normalization, 1 million high-quality reads, each with a distinct molecular identifier, were randomly selected from each sample. Instead of being binned into consensus sequences, reads that shared molecular identifiers were thrown out. MiTCR, run with a Q25 quality threshold and the strictest error-elimination algorithm, handled CDR3 identification, clonotype clustering and error correction. A nonparametric unseen species model using Euler transformation provided a lower-bound estimate of total TCR beta diversity. The public reads were reprocessed in TCRdb via fastp at Q25 and MiXCR, keeping in-frame beta chains. CDR3 protein sequences are deduplicated, and each keeps its most common genes and DNA. TCRdb's processing, not the authors' own work, is the source of the V and J calls. This sample holds approximately 800,000 distinct CDR3 sequences; approximately 53% were observed only once. The top ten constitute roughly two fifths of the sample.

The donors were some 36 Caucasian individuals from Russia, aged roughly 6 to 100 years, who were systemically healthy. Each donor gave ten milliliters of peripheral blood, collected into EDTA-treated Vacutainer tubes. PBMCs were isolated by Ficoll-Paque density-gradient centrifugation, with at least 6 million obtained per sample. Total RNA was extracted from PBMCs with Trizol reagent, with at least 6 micrograms obtained per sample. The percentages of naive CD45RAhigh/CD27high T cells were determined by flow cytometry on a PBMC aliquot from every donor. In the case of this clonotype: This receptor's antigen is unknown. Within one base of it there is no much larger clone, and no base qualities were kept.

CDR1 and CDR2, per the germline V gene, are MRHNA and SNTAGT. From its cysteine to its phenylalanine, the CDR3 spans 15 amino acids. Only the CDR3 DNA is retained, 45 bases long and in frame from the first base. After removal of 2 bases from V and 4 bases from J, the junction retains 3 bases not matched to a gene. The source material was blood. The sequence is built from TRBV6-4 and TRBJ2-3; 10 central bases correspond to TRBD2. The origin of this receptor is an older man in good health. The DNA is as follows: TGTGCCAGCAGTGACCAGCGGGAGGGCGCAGATACGCAGTATTTT. Its product reads: CASSDQREGADTQYF.